Following are 19 T cell receptor beta chains from one sample sequenced in a study of shared clonotypes between healthy human individuals. Produced via immunoSEQ multiplex PCR; TCRdb's table is partial and in-frame only. The data show roughly 500,000 clones, roughly 80% seen once. Sequenced material: PBMCs. These receptors were obtained from a woman in her thirties or forties in good health. Some clones in this sample may be carry-over from other donors' samples.

A note on this clone: Germline and junction disagree at one end, which may indicate a read error. This chain links TRBV7-7 with TRBJ2-5; D could derive from TRBD1 or TRBD2 (5 bases each). The CDR3 spans 14 residues. Germline loops: CDR1 SSHAT, CDR2 FNYEAQ (reference sequence). As DNA, the CDR3 is TGTGCTAGCAGCCCCATGGGGCGGGCAGAGACCCAGTACTTC. It translates to CASSPMGRAETQYF.

About this clone itself: One base away lies a much larger clone, so this may be a sequencing read error. The V gene is TRBV7-9, the J gene TRBJ2-3; D gene ambiguous. V lost 1 base to trimming and J lost 2 bases, with 4 bases between them. The CDR3 consists of 13 residues. Germline loops: CDR1 SEHNR, CDR2 FQNEAQ (reference sequence). The CDR3 DNA reads as TGTGCCAGCAGCTTAGAAATCACAGATACGCAGTATTTT. Its translation: CASSLEITDTQYF.

This chain links TRBV9 with TRBJ2-7, with a weak D call TRBD2 (5 bases). Per the germline V gene, CDR1 is SGDLS and CDR2 is YYNGEE. Deletions cut 1 base from V and 3 bases from J, with 14 bases between. CDR3 size: 15 residues. The CDR3 DNA sequence: TGTGCCAGCAGCGTAACCAGCGGAACAATCTACGAGCAGTACTTC. It is translated as CASSVTSGTIYEQYF. Together with reference TRBV9 and TRBJ2-7, the CDR3 gives the full variable domain: DSGVTQTPKHLITATGQRVTLRCSPRSGDLSVYWYQQSLDQGLQFLIQYYNGEERAKGNILERFSAQQFPDLHSELNLSSLELGDSALYFCASSVTSGTIYEQYFGPGTRLTVT.

This clone was counted a few times. This CDR3 reads CASSQDWDRDYNEQFF. CDR3 sequence (DNA): TGTGCCAGCAGCCAAGATTGGGACAGGGATTACAATGAGCAGTTCTTC. The rearrangement links TRBV4-2 to TRBJ2-1; 9 bases line up with TRBD1. Germline assignment: CDR1 LGHNA and CDR2 YNFKEQ. V shed 0 bases, J shed 4 bases, and the junction held 4 bases outside the gene matches. The CDR3 runs to 16 residues.

The rearrangement joins TRBV28 to TRBJ2-7; possibly TRBD2 for D (6 bases). In germline, CDR1 is MDHEN, CDR2 SYDVKM. Trimming shortened V by 11 bases and J by 2 bases, and 16 bases separated the two germline ends. The CDR3 is 13 amino acids. CDR3 protein: CASRDFPTYEQYF. For the CDR3, the DNA is TGTGCCTCCCGGGACTTTCCCACCTACGAGCAGTACTTC.

Comment on this clone: This may arise from a read error, as a much more abundant clone is one base away. The chain carries TRBV27 and TRBJ2-7, with 10 nucleotides matching TRBD2. The CDR3 covers 14 residues. Germline V gene sequence: CDR1 MNHEY, CDR2 SMNVEV (reference sequence). CDR3 coding DNA: TGTGCCAGCAGGAAAGCGGGAGGGCCGGGGGAGCAGCACTTC. Translating it yields CASRKAGGPGEQHF.

This clone was picked up one time. V is TRBV6-5 and J is TRBJ1-5; 8 bases align to TRBD1. Trimming took 5 bases from V and 3 from J; bases not matched to a gene: 6. Germline V CDR1 and CDR2: MNHEY, SVGAGI. The CDR3 consists of 15 residues. In DNA, the CDR3 is TGTGCCAGCAGTCCGGACAGGGCCTACAATCAGCCCCAGCATTTT. Its translation: CASSPDRAYNQPQHF.

The table lists this clone with many counts. V usage is TRBV6-5 and J usage is TRBJ2-7; 13 positions match TRBD2. Per the germline V gene, CDR1 is MNHEY and CDR2 is SVGAGI. There are 16 residues in the CDR3. V dropped 2 bases and J dropped 9; count of bases not matched to a gene: 10. The CDR3 nucleotides read TGTGCCAGCAGTTACGGACTAGCGGGAGAGGTAAAGGTGCAGTACTTC. Amino acids: CASSYGLAGEVKVQYF.

The rearrangement uses TRBV18 and TRBJ2-5, with D perhaps matching TRBD1 or TRBD2 (6 bases each). V dropped 4 bases and J dropped 5 bases, with 17 bases sitting between them. From germline, CDR1 is KGHSH and CDR2 LQKENI. This CDR3 is built from 15 residues. The CDR3 reads CASSLNTGGAETQYF. The CDR3 coding sequence is TGTGCCAGCTCACTAAACACCGGGGGCGCGGAGACCCAGTACTTC.

The gene calls are TRBV5-6 and TRBJ1-1; tentative D call: TRBD1 (5 bases). Germline CDR1 SGHDT, CDR2 YYEEEE. Trimming removed 1 base at V and 1 base at J, with 11 bases between. The CDR3 runs to 15 residues. The CDR3 loop reads CASSLRGRENTEAFF. As DNA, the CDR3 is TGTGCCAGCAGCTTGCGGGGCAGGGAGAACACTGAAGCTTTCTTT.

CDR3 in DNA: TGTGCCAGCAGCTTCTCGGGGACCTACGAGCAGTACTTC. Amino acids: CASSFSGTYEQYF. This chain joins TRBV5-6 and TRBJ2-7, with D perhaps TRBD2 (5 bases). Germline-derived CDR1 and CDR2 are SGHDT and YYEEEE. The ends were cut back, 2 bases at V and 2 bases at J, with 8 bases in the middle. The CDR3 sequence is 13 residues long. Combining the CDR3 with reference TRBV5-6 and TRBJ2-7 gives the whole variable domain DAGVTQSPTHLIKTRGQQVTLRCSPKSGHDTVSWYQQALGQGPQFIFQYYEEEERQRGNFPDRFSGHQFPNYSSELNVNALLLGDSALYLCASSFSGTYEQYFGPGTRLTVT.

This chain links TRBV7-3 with TRBJ2-2; D remains ambiguous. This CDR3 contains 14 residues. Germline CDR1 is SGHTA and CDR2 is FQGTGA. The V end lost 4 bases, the J end lost 1 base, and 7 bases lay between the germline ends. CDR3 sequence: CASSYAVNTGELFF. The CDR3 DNA reads TGTGCCAGCAGCTACGCGGTGAACACCGGGGAGCTGTTTTTT.

This sequence joins TRBV9 and TRBJ2-1; TRBD2 might be the D (6 bases). Deletions cut 4 bases from V and 4 bases from J, with 9 bases between. Germline assignment: CDR1 SGDLS and CDR2 YYNGEE. CDR3 length: 13 residues. The CDR3 sequence is CASSLTRYNEQFF. CDR3 bases: TGTGCCAGCAGCCTGACTAGATACAATGAGCAGTTCTTC. Filled out from reference TRBV9 and TRBJ2-1, the complete variable domain reads DSGVTQTPKHLITATGQRVTLRCSPRSGDLSVYWYQQSLDQGLQFLIQYYNGEERAKGNILERFSAQQFPDLHSELNLSSLELGDSALYFCASSLTRYNEQFFGPGTRLTVL.

This rearrangement joins TRBV9 to TRBJ2-1; 11 bases agree with TRBD1. Germline V lookup: CDR1 SGDLS, CDR2 YYNGEE. J gave up 6 bases and V 0 bases, and 2 bases lay outside the gene matches. The CDR3 consists of 15 residues. CDR3 sequence reads: CASSVEGQGANEQFF. The CDR3 DNA reads as TGTGCCAGCAGCGTAGAAGGACAGGGGGCCAATGAGCAGTTCTTC.

The chain combines TRBV7-8 with TRBJ1-1; maybe TRBD1 (6 bases). Germline CDR1 is SGHVS and CDR2 is FQNEAQ. CDR3 length equals 13 residues. Trimming stripped 8 bases from V and 2 bases from J, with 12 bases between. CDR3 sequence reads: CASGWGANTEAFF. The CDR3 region has the DNA TGTGCCAGCGGGTGGGGGGCCAACACTGAAGCTTTCTTT.

Turning to this clone: It differs at one base from a far larger clone, so likely a read error. Different DNA sequences within this sample yield the same CDR3. The chain recombines TRBV5-1 with TRBJ2-2; 11 nucleotides match TRBD2. The germline CDR1 and CDR2 sequences are SGHRS and YFSETQ. The CDR3 loop spans 17 amino acids. V gave up 4 bases and J gave up 6 bases; unmatched junction bases: 11. The CDR3 spells CASSPGTSGSLAGELFF. CDR3 nucleotides: TGCGCCAGCAGCCCCGGGACTAGCGGTAGTCTTGCCGGGGAGCTGTTTTTT.

The chain links TRBV28 to TRBJ2-7; 13 bases line up with TRBD2. The length of the CDR3 is 15 residues. J gave up 2 bases and V 8 bases, and 6 bases lay outside the gene matches. The germline V gene encodes CDR1 MDHEN and CDR2 SYDVKM. The CDR3 nucleotides are TGTGCCAGCGTTACAGGGACTAGCGGGGCCTACGAGCAGTACTTC. Its protein product is CASVTGTSGAYEQYF.

As concerns this clone: A far more abundant clone sits one base away, making this likely a read error. The chain couples TRBV29-1 to TRBJ2-1; D may be TRBD1 (5 bases). The length of the CDR3 is 12 residues. Trimming took 4 bases from V and 5 from J, leaving 9 bases between them. In germline, CDR1 is SQVTM, CDR2 ANQGSEA. DNA for the CDR3: TGCAGCGTTGTGGGGCTTCACAATGAGCAGTTCTTC. It codes for CSVVGLHNEQFF.

Turning to this clone: A far larger clone is only one base removed, so a read error is likely. This sequence joins TRBV5-1 and TRBJ1-1, with 8 bases that match TRBD1. This CDR3 is 13 amino acids long. CDR1 is SGHRS, CDR2 YFSETQ, per germline. CDR3 in DNA: TGCGCCAGCAGCCCAAGGACAGGGACTGAAGCTTTATTT. Protein: CASSPRTGTEALF.